Shown below are 28 T cell receptor beta chains from a single sample sequenced in a study of shared clonotypes between healthy human individuals. Profiling relied on immunoSEQ multiplex PCR, and the TCRdb table lists in-frame clones only, not all of them. The sample includes 400,000 to 600,000 clones, roughly 83% of them seen just once. Sequencing used PBMCs. The receptor source for this set is a woman aged 40-49 years in good health. Some clones in this sample may be carry-over from other donors' samples.

The chain is built from TRBV15 and TRBJ1-2, with 7 bases identical to TRBD1. In germline, CDR1 is LNHNV, CDR2 YYDKDF (reference sequence). The CDR3 runs to 17 residues. V was pared by 0 bases and J by 5 bases, with 12 bases of the junction left unmatched. As DNA, the CDR3 is TGTGCCACCAGCAGAGATCGTGGGGCAGGGGGGGAATATGGCTACACCTTC. Translation gives CATSRDRGAGGEYGYTF.

The chain carries TRBV18 and TRBJ2-7, with no clear D. This CDR3 has 12 residues. Between the trimmed V and J ends, which lost 3 bases and 6 bases, there was a span of 9 bases. Germline V gene lookup returns CDR1 KGHSH and CDR2 LQKENI. The CDR3 loop reads CASSPGTSEQYF. The CDR3 nucleotides read TGTGCCAGCTCACCGGGTACGAGCGAGCAGTACTTC.

This chain links TRBV5-5 with TRBJ1-4, with 8 bases identical to TRBD1. Germline assignment: CDR1 SGHKS and CDR2 YYEKEE (reference sequence). The CDR3 sequence is 19 residues long. The V gene end was trimmed by 0 bases and the J gene end by 8 bases; junction bases not matched to a gene: 18. The CDR3 DNA is TGTGCCAGCAGCTTGGGGGTCTTGACAGGGGCCCCTTCCGAGGAAAAACTGTTTTTT. It encodes CASSLGVLTGAPSEEKLFF.

For the CDR3, the DNA is TGTGCCAGCAGCTCCTCGGGGACACCTAACTATGGCTACACCTTC. Translated: CASSSSGTPNYGYTF. The chain couples TRBV7-3 to TRBJ1-2, with D perhaps matching TRBD1 (6 bases). The germline CDR1 and CDR2 sequences are SGHTA and FQGTGA. This CDR3 comprises 15 residues. Trimming left V 4 bases short and J 0 bases short, with 12 bases between.

To note about this clone: Other DNA sequences within the sample encode an identical CDR3. The V gene is TRBV2, the J gene TRBJ2-5, with D perhaps TRBD1 (6 bases). Trimming stripped 4 bases from V and 5 bases from J, with 8 bases between. Germline V lookup: CDR1 SNHLY, CDR2 FYNNEI. The CDR3 is 12 amino acids. CDR3: CASSGQGETQYF. For the CDR3, the DNA is TGTGCCAGCAGTGGCCAGGGGGAGACCCAGTACTTC.

This chain connects TRBV7-2 to TRBJ2-1; 8 nucleotides line up with TRBD1. V was pared by 3 bases and J by 8 bases, with 6 bases of the junction left unmatched. The CDR3 runs 14 residues. Germline-derived CDR1 and CDR2 are SGHTA and FQGNSA. In DNA form, the CDR3 reads TGTGCCAGCAGCTTTGGCAGGGGGCCGGATGAGCAGTTCTTC. Translating gives CASSFGRGPDEQFF.

The rearrangement uses TRBV10-2 and TRBJ1-5, with 8 bases that match TRBD1. The CDR3 extends over 14 amino acids. Trimming at V came to 5 bases and at J to 5 bases, leaving 5 bases not matched to a gene. Looked up from germline, CDR1 is WSHSY and CDR2 is SAAADI. The CDR3 DNA reads TGCGCCAGCAGTATACAGGGGGAGTATCAGCCCCAGCATTTT. It is translated as CASSIQGEYQPQHF.

The CDR3: CASSTTGGRGHEQYF. The CDR3 coding sequence is TGTGCCAGTAGTACAACAGGGGGAAGGGGCCACGAGCAGTACTTC. The rearrangement links TRBV19 to TRBJ2-7; 8 nucleotides line up with TRBD1. Germline CDR1 LNHDA, CDR2 SQIVND (reference sequence). Trimming cost V 4 bases and J 5 bases; bases outside gene matches: 10. The CDR3 runs 15 residues.

This clone has more than one count but fewer than ten. The chain uses TRBV6-1 and TRBJ2-5, with D possibly matching TRBD1 (7 bases). Per germline, CDR1 MNHNS and CDR2 SASEGT. Trimming took off 2 bases at V and 4 bases at J, with 11 bases between the two ends. This CDR3 is 14 amino acids long. CDR3 sequence reads: CASSEQGGGETQYF. The CDR3 coding sequence is TGTGCCAGCAGTGAACAGGGGGGAGGAGAGACCCAGTACTTC.

Many counts were recorded for this clone. The chain has TRBV15 and TRBJ1-4; no clear D gene. Trimming left V 0 bases short and J 3 bases short, with 17 bases between. Germline V CDR1 and CDR2: LNHNV, YYDKDF (reference sequence). The CDR3 totals 18 residues. CDR3 amino acids: CATSRDRTPRSANEKLFF. CDR3 in DNA: TGTGCCACCAGCAGAGATCGGACCCCACGGTCAGCTAATGAAAAACTGTTTTTT. Full variable domain (outside the CDR3, taken from reference TRBV15 and TRBJ1-4): DAMVIQNPRYQVTQFGKPVTLSCSQTLNHNVMYWYQQKSSQAPKLLFHYYDKDFNNEADTPDNFQSRRPNTSFCFLDIRSPGLGDTAMYLCATSRDRTPRSANEKLFFGSGTQLSVL.

The chain has TRBV7-2 and TRBJ1-3; no clear D. The CDR3 length is 17 residues. V was cut by 0 bases and J by 0 bases, with 12 bases left in between. Germline CDR1 reads SGHTA; CDR2 reads FQGNSA. CDR3 in DNA: TGTGCCAGCAGCTTAGCGCCGGCAGCTATCTCTGGAAACACCATATATTTT. It translates to CASSLAPAAISGNTIYF.

This chain connects TRBV5-1 to TRBJ1-6; tentatively, D is TRBD1 (5 bases). This CDR3 contains 15 residues. V dropped 0 bases and J dropped 1 base, with 5 bases sitting between them. Germline values: CDR1 SGHRS, CDR2 YFSETQ. In DNA form, the CDR3 reads TGCGCCAGCAGCTTGGAGGGGTCCTATAATTCACCCCTCCACTTT. Its protein product is CASSLEGSYNSPLHF.

The chain is built from TRBV30 and TRBJ2-2; D call uncertain. Germline V CDR1 and CDR2: GTSNPN, SVGIG (reference sequence). Trimming removed 8 bases from V and 4 bases from J, with 8 bases in between. The CDR3 sequence is 11 residues long. The CDR3 reads CARRLTGELFF. DNA for the CDR3: TGTGCCCGCCGTCTCACCGGGGAGCTGTTTTTT. The full variable domain, completed using reference TRBV30 and TRBJ2-2, is SQTIHQWPATLVQPVGSPLSLECTVEGTSNPNLYWYRQAAGRGLQLLFYSVGIGQISSEVPQNLSASRPQDRQFILSSKKLLLSDSGFYLCARRLTGELFFGEGSRLTVL.

The J gene is TRBJ2-7, the V gene TRBV5-6; unclear D gene. With 4 bases removed from V and 2 bases from J, the gap between germline ends came to 7 bases. The germline CDR1 and CDR2 sequences are SGHDT and YYEEEE. The CDR3 has 12 residues. The CDR3 bases are TGTGCCAGCAGCCTACGGCCCTACGAGCAGTACTTC. It codes for CASSLRPYEQYF.

The rearrangement uses TRBV7-8 and TRBJ2-3; tentatively, D is TRBD1 (6 bases). The CDR3 extends over 14 amino acids. V was shortened by 3 bases and J by 4 bases, with 11 bases between the two germline ends. CDR1 is SGHVS, CDR2 FQNEAQ, per germline. The CDR3: CASSLGAGSDTQYF. The CDR3 nucleotides read TGTGCCAGCAGCTTGGGGGCAGGGTCAGATACGCAGTATTTT.

As concerns this clone: The sample carries other DNA sequences with the same CDR3. The chain joins TRBV28 to TRBJ1-2; D is unresolved. CDR1 and CDR2 from the germline V gene are MDHEN and SYDVKM. V was clipped by 4 bases and J by 2 bases, with 5 bases between them. The CDR3 runs to 12 residues. The CDR3 here is CASSSPNYGYTF. Here the CDR3 DNA reads TGTGCCAGCAGTTCACCCAACTATGGCTACACCTTC.

The chain is built from TRBV6-1 and TRBJ2-4; D is unclear. CDR3 size: 15 residues. Between the trimmed V and J ends, which lost 6 bases and 3 bases, there was a span of 15 bases. Germline CDR1 and CDR2: MNHNS and SASEGT. The CDR3, as DNA: TGTGCCAGCAGGGAGTTCGTGTCTGTCAAAAACATTCAGTACTTC. Protein sequence: CASREFVSVKNIQYF.

This clone has a single count. This sequence joins TRBV20-1 and TRBJ1-6; unclear D gene. Trimming removed 5 bases at V and 14 bases at J, with 13 bases between. From germline, CDR1 is DFQATT and CDR2 SNEGSKA (reference sequence). CDR3 size: 11 residues. The CDR3 spells CSAAKGYSLHF. For the CDR3, the DNA is TGCAGTGCTGCAAAAGGGTATTCCCTCCACTTT.

This clone was detected only once. The rearrangement links TRBV10-3 to TRBJ1-5, with 7 bases fitting TRBD1. CDR1 ENHRY and CDR2 SYGVKD come from the germline V gene. Losses at the gene ends were 2 bases for V and 4 bases for J; bases not matched to a gene: 5. The CDR3 has 15 amino acids. The CDR3 region is CAISETGTDNQPQHF. In DNA, the CDR3 is TGTGCCATCAGTGAGACTGGGACAGATAATCAGCCCCAGCATTTT.

J is TRBJ2-1 and V is TRBV6-6, with 7 bases that match TRBD2. CDR3 length equals 15 residues. Germline CDR1 is MNHNY and CDR2 is SVGAGI (reference sequence). Trimming removed 6 bases from V and 0 bases from J; junction bases left unmatched: 5. The CDR3 region is CASSPPSGSYNEQFF. The CDR3 DNA follows: TGTGCCAGCAGCCCTCCTAGCGGCTCCTACAATGAGCAGTTCTTC.

This chain connects TRBV5-6 to TRBJ1-2; unclear D gene. V lost 5 bases and J 4 bases, leaving 12 bases between the germline ends. Germline lookup yields CDR1 SGHDT and CDR2 YYEEEE. The CDR3 has 13 amino acids. CDR3 residues: CASRPTEFYGYTF. The CDR3 DNA reads TGTGCCAGCAGACCGACGGAGTTCTATGGCTACACCTTC. Using reference TRBV5-6 and TRBJ1-2 for the parts outside the CDR3, the full variable domain is DAGVTQSPTHLIKTRGQQVTLRCSPKSGHDTVSWYQQALGQGPQFIFQYYEEEERQRGNFPDRFSGHQFPNYSSELNVNALLLGDSALYLCASRPTEFYGYTFGSGTRLTVV.

The CDR3 sequence is CASSPLGTSGRARTDTQYF. CDR3 DNA: TGTGCCAGCTCACCCCTCGGGACTAGCGGGAGGGCCCGAACAGATACGCAGTATTTT. The chain recombines TRBV18 with TRBJ2-3; 16 bases are shared with TRBD2. The CDR3 runs 19 residues. Germline-derived CDR1 and CDR2 are KGHSH and LQKENI. J lost 3 bases, V lost 3 bases, and 9 bases had no gene match.

The chain carries TRBV11-3 and TRBJ2-3; tentatively, D is TRBD1 or TRBD2 (5 bases each). V shed 5 bases and J shed 2 bases, with 11 bases lying between them. Germline loops: CDR1 SGHNT, CDR2 YENEEA. CDR3 length: 14 amino acids. The CDR3 is CASSLRGTTDTQYF. In nucleotides, the CDR3 is TGTGCCAGCAGCCTTAGAGGGACCACAGATACGCAGTATTTT.

This clone was seen a single time. The V gene is TRBV4-3, the J gene TRBJ1-2, with TRBD1 as a possible D gene (5 bases). Per germline, CDR1 LGHNA and CDR2 YSLEER. V was trimmed by 0 bases and J by 4 bases, leaving 21 bases between them. The CDR3 covers 18 residues. The chain's CDR3 is CASSQDVRGGVFGYGYTF. In nucleotides, the CDR3 is TGCGCCAGCAGCCAAGATGTTAGGGGAGGCGTCTTTGGCTATGGCTACACCTTC.

This clone was found once. This chain connects TRBV5-1 to TRBJ1-1; perhaps TRBD1 as D (5 bases). V lost 6 bases to trimming and J lost 5 bases, with 20 bases between them. The germline gives CDR1 SGHRS, CDR2 YFSETQ. The CDR3 covers 15 residues. The CDR3 region has the DNA TGCGCCAGCAACCCCGGGGTTGGTGGGGGGACTGAAGCTTTCTTT. This translates into CASNPGVGGGTEAFF.

J is TRBJ2-3 and V is TRBV5-4, with 11 bases identical to TRBD2. This CDR3 is built from 18 residues. Germline assignment: CDR1 SGHNT and CDR2 YYREEE (reference sequence). V lost 2 bases and J lost 0; bases outside the gene matches: 8. The CDR3 sequence is CASSFSVSGRGSTDTQYF. The CDR3 DNA follows: TGTGCCAGCAGCTTCTCCGTTAGCGGGAGGGGAAGCACAGATACGCAGTATTTT. The full variable domain, its missing parts supplied by reference TRBV5-4 and TRBJ2-3, is ETGVTQSPTHLIKTRGQQVTLRCSSQSGHNTVSWYQQALGQGPQFIFQYYREEENGRGNFPPRFSGLQFPNYSSELNVNALELDDSALYLCASSFSVSGRGSTDTQYFGPGTRLTVL.

J is TRBJ1-1 and V is TRBV30; no reliable D call. CDR1 is GTSNPN, CDR2 SVGIG, per germline (reference sequence). V was clipped by 3 bases and J by 3 bases, with 14 bases between them. CDR3 length: 14 amino acids. The CDR3: CAWRSRPVDTEAFF. CDR3 DNA: TGTGCCTGGAGGTCCCGGCCGGTTGACACTGAAGCTTTCTTT. The entire variable domain, with the rest obtained from reference TRBV30 and TRBJ1-1, is as follows: SQTIHQWPATLVQPVGSPLSLECTVEGTSNPNLYWYRQAAGRGLQLLFYSVGIGQISSEVPQNLSASRPQDRQFILSSKKLLLSDSGFYLCAWRSRPVDTEAFFGQGTRLTVV.

This clone was counted a few times. This rearrangement joins TRBV4-2 to TRBJ2-7; 8 positions agree with TRBD2. Trimming at V came to 0 bases and at J to 5 bases, leaving 3 bases not matched to a gene. The CDR3 is 14 residues long. In germline, CDR1 is LGHNA, CDR2 YNFKEQ. Written as DNA, the CDR3 is TGTGCCAGCAGCCAAGATTACGGGAGGGACGAGCAGTACTTC. Translating it yields CASSQDYGRDEQYF.